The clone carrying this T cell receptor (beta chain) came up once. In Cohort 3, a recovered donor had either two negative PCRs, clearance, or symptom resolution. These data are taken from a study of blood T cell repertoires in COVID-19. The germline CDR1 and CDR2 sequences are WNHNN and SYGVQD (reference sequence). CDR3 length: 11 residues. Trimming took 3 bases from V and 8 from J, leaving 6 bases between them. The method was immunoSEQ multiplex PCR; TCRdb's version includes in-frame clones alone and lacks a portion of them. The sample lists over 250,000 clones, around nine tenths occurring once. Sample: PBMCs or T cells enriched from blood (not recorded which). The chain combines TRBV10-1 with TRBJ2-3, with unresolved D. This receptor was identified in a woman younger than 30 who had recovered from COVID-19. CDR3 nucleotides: TGCGCCAGCAGTGATTCGGGTACGCAGTATTTT. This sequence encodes CASSDSGTQYF.